The rows below give T cell receptor beta chains drawn from one sample of a study of control samples from healthy donors and cancer patients. Sequencing was performed with immunoSEQ multiplex PCR; in TCRdb, only in-frame clones are kept and a portion is missing. The sample yields about 86,000 clones, 93% seen once. The sequenced sample consisted of blood. The receptors were sampled from a woman aged 25-40 years in good health. Both conserved end residues are part of each CDR3. The order of the fields is clone size, J gene, V gene, D gene, CDR3 DNA, CDR3 protein. A D gene is named only where the DNA matches it firmly. Clone size is shown for a subset of rows, as once, few, many or a class of expanded clone.

NA TRBJ1-1 TRBV4-2 NA TGTGCCAGCAGCCCCTCCGGACAGAAGGCTTTCTTT CASSPSGQKAFF
NA TRBJ1-1 TRBV19 TRBD1 TGTGCCAGTAGACAGGGGATAAGTGACACTGAAGCTTTCTTT CASRQGISDTEAFF
once TRBJ2-1 TRBV6-2/TRBV6-3 NA TGTGCCAGCAGTGATTCTCGACTGTACAATGAGCAGTTCTTC CASSDSRLYNEQFF
NA TRBJ1-1 TRBV27 TRBD1 TGTGCCAGCAGTTTAAACAGGGGGATGACTGAAGCTTTCTTT CASSLNRGMTEAFF
few TRBJ1-3 TRBV21-1 NA TGTGCCAGCAGCAAAGCTGGGATTGGCAGCTTCTCTGGAAACACCATATATTTT CASSKAGIGSFSGNTIYF
NA TRBJ2-1 TRBV7-3 NA TGTGCCAGCAGCGCAGGACGGCCCTACAATGAGCAGTTCTTC CASSAGRPYNEQFF
NA TRBJ2-2 TRBV10-1 TRBD2 TGCGCCAGCAGCGGGACTAGCGGGGCCGGAGACACCGGGGAGCTGTTTTTT CASSGTSGAGDTGELFF
NA TRBJ2-1 TRBV7-2 TRBD1 TGTGCCAGCAGCTTCTTCTGGGACAGGGACTACAATGAGCAGTTCTTC CASSFFWDRDYNEQFF
NA TRBJ2-7 TRBV7-9 TRBD2 TGTGCCAGCAGCTCCCTTAGCGGGAGGTTGTGGGAGCAGTACTTC CASSSLSGRLWEQYF
NA TRBJ2-7 TRBV4-1 NA TGCGCCAGCAGTTCCAACTACGAGCAGTACTTC CASSSNYEQYF
NA TRBJ1-1 TRBV6-1 NA TGTGCCAGCAGTGAATGGGACCCCAAAAGGGGGAACACTGAAGCTTTCTTT CASSEWDPKRGNTEAFF
NA TRBJ2-3 TRBV5-1 TRBD2 TGCGCCAGCAGCTTAGCGGGAGTCCCAGATACGCAGTATTTT CASSLAGVPDTQYF
NA TRBJ2-5 TRBV25-1 NA TGTGCCAGCAACCGGGTGGGGGGAGATAAAGAGACCCAGTACTTC CASNRVGGDKETQYF
NA TRBJ1-1 TRBV7-9 NA TGTGCCAGCAGCTCAGCCGGATACACTGAAGCTTTCTTT CASSSAGYTEAFF
NA TRBJ2-5 TRBV5-5 TRBD1 TGTGCCAGCAGCCAATGGCAGGGGGATAAGTATGTGGAGACCCAGTACTTC CASSQWQGDKYVETQYF
NA TRBJ1-4 TRBV18 NA TGTGCCAGCTCACCGTCTCCGTCTTGGGGCCGTGAAAAACTGTTTTTT CASSPSPSWGREKLFF
NA TRBJ1-5 TRBV4-2 TRBD1 TGTGCCAGCAGCCAACAGTCCGGACAGGGAGGCAATCAGCCCCAGCATTTT CASSQQSGQGGNQPQHF
NA TRBJ2-7 TRBV19 NA TGTGCCAGTAGTACGGGGATACAGGGTTCCTACGAGCAGTACTTC CASSTGIQGSYEQYF
once TRBJ2-5 TRBV7-9 TRBD1 TGTGCCAGCAGCTTCCGGGACAGGGCTTACCAAGAGACCCAGTACTTC CASSFRDRAYQETQYF
NA TRBJ1-6 TRBV19 NA TGTGCCAGTAGTACGGCCGGGACGGCGGGGAATTCACCCCTCCACTTT CASSTAGTAGNSPLHF
NA TRBJ1-1 TRBV6-5 NA TGTGCCAGCACCGACCGGGGGGCAAACACTGAAGCTTTCTTT CASTDRGANTEAFF
NA TRBJ2-7 TRBV15 NA TGTGCCACCAGCAGATTCCATACGGGAACCAGCTCCTACGAGCAGTACTTC CATSRFHTGTSSYEQYF
once TRBJ2-3 TRBV5-1 TRBD2 TGCGCCAGCAGCGGGGGGAGGGCAGATACGCAGTATTTT CASSGGRADTQYF
NA TRBJ2-7 TRBV7-9 TRBD2 TGTGCCAGCAGCTTAGTAGCTAGCGGGAGCTACGAGCAGTACTTC CASSLVASGSYEQYF
NA TRBJ2-1 TRBV24-1 NA TGTGCCACCAGTGATTTTCGGACATGGGACGAGCAGTTCTTC CATSDFRTWDEQFF
NA TRBJ1-3 TRBV19 NA TGTGCCAGTAGTATTGTGGCTTCCTCTGGAAACACCATATATTTT CASSIVASSGNTIYF
NA TRBJ1-6 TRBV7-8 NA TGTGCCAGCAGCTTAGTTGACGGGGCGCAGATCTCTCGTTATTCACCCCTCCACTTT CASSLVDGAQISRYSPLHF
NA TRBJ1-5 TRBV9 NA TGTGCCAGCAGCGTAGAAGCCGGGGGGGGCAATCAGCCCCAGCATTTT CASSVEAGGGNQPQHF
once TRBJ1-5 TRBV18 NA TGTGCCAGCTCACCACCCGAGGGAGTCGGCAATCAGCCCCAGCATTTT CASSPPEGVGNQPQHF
NA TRBJ1-6 TRBV4-1 NA TGCGCCAGCACATCCCGGGACAACGTTAATTCACCCCTCCACTTT CASTSRDNVNSPLHF
NA TRBJ2-1 TRBV11-2 TRBD2 TGTGCCAGCAGCCGACTAGCTTCCTACAATGAGCAGTTCTTC CASSRLASYNEQFF
NA TRBJ2-5 TRBV7-7 NA TGTGCTAGCAGCGTCGGTTGGGGCCAAGAGACCCAGTACTTC CASSVGWGQETQYF
NA TRBJ1-2 TRBV5-4 NA TGTGCCAGCAGCACCCGACACGTAGTTGATGGCTACACCTTC CASSTRHVVDGYTF
NA TRBJ1-1 TRBV23-1 TRBD1 TGCGCCAGCAGTCAATCCTCCGGGACAGAGAACATGAACACTGAAGCTTTCTTT CASSQSSGTENMNTEAFF
NA TRBJ2-5 TRBV19 TRBD2 TGTGCCAGTAGTATAGTGGGGAGACTAGCGGGAGCGAAAGAGACCCAGTACTTC CASSIVGRLAGAKETQYF
NA TRBJ1-1 TRBV12-3/TRBV12-4 NA TGTGCCAGCAGGGAAGACCGGAACACTGAAGCTTTCTTT CASREDRNTEAFF
NA TRBJ1-6 TRBV19 NA TGTGCCAGTAGTATAGTCGCCAGAAATTCACCCCTCCACTTT CASSIVARNSPLHF
NA TRBJ2-3 TRBV14 NA TGTGCCAGCAGCCAAGAGCGGGGCAGTGGTTCGGATACGCAGTATTTT CASSQERGSGSDTQYF
NA TRBJ1-5 TRBV15 NA TGTGCCACCAGCAGAGATTCATTGGCCGGGGGCAATCAGCCCCAGCATTTT CATSRDSLAGGNQPQHF
NA TRBJ1-1 TRBV7-9 NA TGTGCCAGCAGCTTAGACGGGGGACATCTGAACACTGAAGCTTTCTTT CASSLDGGHLNTEAFF
NA TRBJ1-1 TRBV13 NA TGTGCCAGCAGCTCGAACAGGGAGATGTTGAACACTGAAGCTTTCTTT CASSSNREMLNTEAFF
NA TRBJ2-2 TRBV7-9 NA TGTGCCAGCAGCTTATGGCGTATTGGGGGTCCAGGCTACACCGGGGAGCTGTTTTTT CASSLWRIGGPGYTGELFF